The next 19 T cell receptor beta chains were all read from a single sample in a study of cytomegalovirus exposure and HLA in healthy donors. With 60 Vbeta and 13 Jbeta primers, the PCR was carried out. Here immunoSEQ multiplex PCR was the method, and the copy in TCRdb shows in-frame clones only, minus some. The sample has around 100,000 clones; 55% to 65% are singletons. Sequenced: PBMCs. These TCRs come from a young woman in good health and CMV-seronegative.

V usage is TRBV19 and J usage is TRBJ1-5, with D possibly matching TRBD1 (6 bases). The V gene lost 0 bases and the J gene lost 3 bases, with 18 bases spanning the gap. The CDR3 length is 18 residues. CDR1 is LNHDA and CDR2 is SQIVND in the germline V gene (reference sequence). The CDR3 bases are TGTGCCAGTAGTATAGATCCCCGTGGTACAGGGTACAATCAGCCCCAGCATTTT. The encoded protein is CASSIDPRGTGYNQPQHF.

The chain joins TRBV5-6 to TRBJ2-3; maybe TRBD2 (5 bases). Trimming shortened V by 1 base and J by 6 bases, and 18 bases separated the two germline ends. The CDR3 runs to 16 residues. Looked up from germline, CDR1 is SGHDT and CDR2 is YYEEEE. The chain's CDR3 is CASSLFGVGEADTQYF. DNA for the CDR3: TGTGCCAGCAGCTTGTTCGGAGTGGGAGAAGCGGATACGCAGTATTTT.

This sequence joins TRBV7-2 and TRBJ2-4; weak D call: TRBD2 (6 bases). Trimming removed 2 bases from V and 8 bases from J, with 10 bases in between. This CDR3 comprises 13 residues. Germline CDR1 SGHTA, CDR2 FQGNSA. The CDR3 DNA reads TGTGCCAGCAGCTTACGGGGCGGGGACATTCAGTACTTC. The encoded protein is CASSLRGGDIQYF. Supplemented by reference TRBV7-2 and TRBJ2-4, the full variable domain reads GAGVSQSPSNKVTEKGKDVELRCDPISGHTALYWYRQSLGQGLEFLIYFQGNSAPDKSGLPSDRFSAERTGGSVSTLTIQRTQQEDSAVYLCASSLRGGDIQYFGAGTRLSVL.

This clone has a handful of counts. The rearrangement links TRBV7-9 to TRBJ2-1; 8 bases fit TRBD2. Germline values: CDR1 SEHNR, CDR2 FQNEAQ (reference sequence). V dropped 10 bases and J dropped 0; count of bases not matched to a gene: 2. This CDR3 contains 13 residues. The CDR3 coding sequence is TGTGCCACACTAGCGGACTCCTACAATGAGCAGTTCTTC. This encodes CATLADSYNEQFF.

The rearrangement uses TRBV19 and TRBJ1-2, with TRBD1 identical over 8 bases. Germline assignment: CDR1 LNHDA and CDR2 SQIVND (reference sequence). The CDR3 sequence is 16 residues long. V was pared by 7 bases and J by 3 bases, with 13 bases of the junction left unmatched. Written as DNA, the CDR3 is TGTGCCAGTAAAGGGGAGCAGGGGGCGCCTTACTATGGCTACACCTTC. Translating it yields CASKGEQGAPYYGYTF.

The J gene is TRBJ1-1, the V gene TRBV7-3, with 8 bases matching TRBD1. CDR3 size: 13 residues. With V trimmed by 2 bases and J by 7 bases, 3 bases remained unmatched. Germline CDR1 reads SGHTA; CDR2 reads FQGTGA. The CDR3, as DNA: TGTGCCAGCAGCTTAGGTACAGGGGGTGAAGCTTTCTTT. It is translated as CASSLGTGGEAFF.

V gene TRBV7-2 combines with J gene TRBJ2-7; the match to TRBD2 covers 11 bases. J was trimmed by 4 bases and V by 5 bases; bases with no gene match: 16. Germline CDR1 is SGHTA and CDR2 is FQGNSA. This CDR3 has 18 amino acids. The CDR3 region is CASSPVSLASGGFYEQYF. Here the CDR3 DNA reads TGTGCCAGCAGCCCCGTTTCCCTCGCTAGCGGGGGGTTTTACGAGCAGTACTTC.

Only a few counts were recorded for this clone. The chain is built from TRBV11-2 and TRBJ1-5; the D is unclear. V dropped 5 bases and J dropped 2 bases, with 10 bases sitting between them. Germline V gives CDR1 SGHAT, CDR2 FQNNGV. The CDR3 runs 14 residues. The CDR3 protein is CASSRGGGNQPQHF. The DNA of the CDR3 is TGTGCCAGCAGCCGTGGCGGGGGCAATCAGCCCCAGCATTTT.

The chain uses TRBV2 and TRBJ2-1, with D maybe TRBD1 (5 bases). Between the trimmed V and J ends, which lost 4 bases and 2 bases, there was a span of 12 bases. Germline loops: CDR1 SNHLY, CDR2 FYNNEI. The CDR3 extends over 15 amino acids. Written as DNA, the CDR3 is TGTGCCAGCAGTGCGCGACAGACCCCCTACAATGAGCAGTTCTTC. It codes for CASSARQTPYNEQFF.

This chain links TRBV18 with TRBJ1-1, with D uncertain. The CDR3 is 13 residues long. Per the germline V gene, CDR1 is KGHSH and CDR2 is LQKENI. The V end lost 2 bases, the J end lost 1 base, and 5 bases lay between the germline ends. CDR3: CASSPIKNTEAFF. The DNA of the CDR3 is TGTGCCAGCTCACCAATTAAGAACACTGAAGCTTTCTTT.

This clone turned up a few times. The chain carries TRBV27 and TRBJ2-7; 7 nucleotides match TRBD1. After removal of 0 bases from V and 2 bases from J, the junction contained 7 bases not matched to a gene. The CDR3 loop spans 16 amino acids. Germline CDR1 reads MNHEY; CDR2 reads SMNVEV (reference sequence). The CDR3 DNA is TGTGCCAGCAGTTTATCGATAGCCGGGACAGCCTACGAGCAGTACTTC. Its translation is CASSLSIAGTAYEQYF.

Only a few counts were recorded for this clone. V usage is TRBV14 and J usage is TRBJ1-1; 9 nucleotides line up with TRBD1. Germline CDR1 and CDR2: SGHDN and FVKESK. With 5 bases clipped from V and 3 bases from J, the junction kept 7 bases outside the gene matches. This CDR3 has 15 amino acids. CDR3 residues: CASSKTGGPYTEAFF. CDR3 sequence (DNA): TGTGCCAGCAGCAAGACAGGGGGACCCTACACTGAAGCTTTCTTT.

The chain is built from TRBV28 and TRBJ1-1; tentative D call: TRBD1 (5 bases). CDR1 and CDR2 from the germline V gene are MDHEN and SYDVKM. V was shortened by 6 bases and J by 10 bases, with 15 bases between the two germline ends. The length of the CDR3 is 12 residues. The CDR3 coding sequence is TGTGCCAGCAGCCCCAGGGTGGTCGTAGCTTTCTTT. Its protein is CASSPRVVVAFF.

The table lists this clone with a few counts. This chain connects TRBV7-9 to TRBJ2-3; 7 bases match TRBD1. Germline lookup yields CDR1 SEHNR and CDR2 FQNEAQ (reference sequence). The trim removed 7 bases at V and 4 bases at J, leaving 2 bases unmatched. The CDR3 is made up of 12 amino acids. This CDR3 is CASNDRADTQYF. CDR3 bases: TGTGCCAGCAACGACAGGGCAGATACGCAGTATTTT. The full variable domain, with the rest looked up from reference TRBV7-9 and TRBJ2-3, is DTGVSQNPRHKITKRGQNVTFRCDPISEHNRLYWYRQTLGQGPEFLTYFQNEAQLEKSRLLSDRFSAERPKGSFSTLEIQRTEQGDSAMYLCASNDRADTQYFGPGTRLTVL.

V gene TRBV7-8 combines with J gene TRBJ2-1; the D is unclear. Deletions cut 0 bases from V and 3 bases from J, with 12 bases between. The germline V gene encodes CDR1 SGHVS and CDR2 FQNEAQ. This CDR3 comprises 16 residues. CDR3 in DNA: TGTGCCAGCAGCTTAGCGCCCCGCGGCAACTACAATGAGCAGTTCTTC. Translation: CASSLAPRGNYNEQFF.

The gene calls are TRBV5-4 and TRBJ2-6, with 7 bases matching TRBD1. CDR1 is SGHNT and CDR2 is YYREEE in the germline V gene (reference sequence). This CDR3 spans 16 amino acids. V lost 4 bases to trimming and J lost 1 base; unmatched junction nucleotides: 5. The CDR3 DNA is TGTGCCAGCAGCCCAGGACAGGCATCTGGGGCCAACGTCCTGACTTTC. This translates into CASSPGQASGANVLTF.

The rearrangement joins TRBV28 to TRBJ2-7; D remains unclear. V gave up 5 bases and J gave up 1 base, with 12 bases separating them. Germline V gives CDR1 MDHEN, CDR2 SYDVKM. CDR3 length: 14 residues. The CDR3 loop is CASSSFVGSYEQYF. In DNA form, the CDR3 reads TGTGCCAGCAGTAGCTTTGTTGGTTCCTACGAGCAGTACTTC.

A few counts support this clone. The CDR3 spells CASSQVGTGDYEQYF. CDR3 nucleotide sequence: TGCGCCAGCAGCCAAGTCGGGACAGGGGACTACGAGCAGTACTTC. V usage is TRBV4-3 and J usage is TRBJ2-7; TRBD1 matches 10 bases. There are 15 residues in the CDR3. Germline CDR1 LGHNA, CDR2 YSLEER. Trimming cost V 1 base and J 3 bases; bases outside gene matches: 3.

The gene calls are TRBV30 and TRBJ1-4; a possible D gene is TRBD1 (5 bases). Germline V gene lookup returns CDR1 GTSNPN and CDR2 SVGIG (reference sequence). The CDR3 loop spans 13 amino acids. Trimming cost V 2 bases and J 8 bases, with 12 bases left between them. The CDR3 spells CAWSSDSSEKLFF. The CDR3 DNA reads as TGTGCCTGGAGTTCCGACAGTTCCGAAAAACTGTTTTTT.